This TCR beta chain was retrieved from a study of T-cell reconstitution after alpha-beta-depleted transplantation in children. In its sample, this clonotype was seen a few times. The antigen is not known. This could be a read error, since a much larger clone is one nucleotide away. Preparation of the TCRbeta library used unique molecular identifiers. From the PCR reads, TCRdb called clonotypes with MiXCR, one entry per CDR3 protein. This sample has 250,000 to 300,000 distinct CDR3 sequences, with roughly 7.8% found just once. General study findings and limits: At around two months after transplant, the alpha-beta T cells were reportedly derived from several hundred expanded clones that came from non-depleted graft cells. Newly made T cells mostly supplied T-cell counts and diversity one year after transplant. Several patients had high TCRbeta diversity at day 60; it came from surviving recipient T cells and thymic progenitors.

The CDR3 contains 18 residues. This TCR was sampled from a female patient between 2 and 10 years old who had a stem cell transplant for Fanconi anemia, so the T cells may come from the graft donor. V usage is TRBV12-3 or TRBV12-4 and J usage is TRBJ2-2, with 8 bases that match TRBD2. The sequencing here drew on peripheral blood, taken 360 days after TCRalphabeta/CD19-depleted stem cell transplant. CDR3 residues: CTSSLVVLAVANTGELFF. The DNA of the CDR3 is TGTACCAGCAGTTTAGTGGTACTAGCGGTGGCGAACACCGGGGAGCTGTTTTTT.